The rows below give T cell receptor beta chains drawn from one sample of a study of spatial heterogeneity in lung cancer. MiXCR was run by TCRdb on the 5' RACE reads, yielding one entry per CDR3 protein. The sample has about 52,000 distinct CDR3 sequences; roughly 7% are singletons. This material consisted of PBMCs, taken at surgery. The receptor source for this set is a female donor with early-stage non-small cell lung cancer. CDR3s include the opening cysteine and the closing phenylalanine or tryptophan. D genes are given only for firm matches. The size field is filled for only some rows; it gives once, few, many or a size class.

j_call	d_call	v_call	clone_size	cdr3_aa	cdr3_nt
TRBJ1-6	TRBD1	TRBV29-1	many	CSVRDRNNSPLHF	TGCAGCGTTCGGGACAGGAATAATTCACCCCTCCACTTT
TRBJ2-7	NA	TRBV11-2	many	CASSLVLGSSYEQYF	TGTGCCAGCAGCTTAGTACTGGGTAGCTCCTACGAGCAGTACTTC
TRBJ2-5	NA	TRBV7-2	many	CASSLTFGGPGHQETQYF	TGTGCCAGCAGCTTAACCTTCGGGGGCCCGGGGCACCAAGAGACCCAGTACTTC
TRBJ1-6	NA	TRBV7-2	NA	CASRSGVGNSPLHF	TGTGCCAGCAGGTCAGGGGTTGGTAATTCACCCCTCCACTTT
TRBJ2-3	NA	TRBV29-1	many	CSTKRSTDTQYF	TGCAGCACCAAGAGGTCCACAGATACGCAGTATTTT
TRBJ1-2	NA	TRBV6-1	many	CASSEQYGYTF	TGTGCCAGCAGTGAACAGTATGGCTACACCTTC
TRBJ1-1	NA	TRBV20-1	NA	CSAVQGNTEAFF	TGCAGTGCTGTTCAGGGGAACACTGAAGCTTTCTTT
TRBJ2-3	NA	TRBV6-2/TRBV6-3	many	CASSYSDRPDTQYF	TGTGCCAGCAGTTACTCGGACAGACCAGATACGCAGTATTTT
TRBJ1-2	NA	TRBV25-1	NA	CASSDPHRADYGYTF	TGTGCCAGCAGTGATCCCCACAGGGCGGACTATGGCTACACCTTC
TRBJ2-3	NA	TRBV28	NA	CASSPARPDTQYF	TGTGCCAGCAGTCCCGCACGCCCAGATACGCAGTATTTT
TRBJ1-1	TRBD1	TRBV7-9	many	CASSSRTGISTEAFF	TGTGCCAGCAGCTCCAGGACAGGGATTTCCACTGAAGCTTTCTTT
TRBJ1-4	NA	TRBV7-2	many	CASSHRDFGEKLFF	TGTGCCAGCAGCCACCGGGACTTTGGGGAAAAACTGTTTTTT
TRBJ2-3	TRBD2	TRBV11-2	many	CASSQRGSSTDTQYF	TGTGCCAGCAGCCAGCGGGGGAGTAGCACAGATACGCAGTATTTT
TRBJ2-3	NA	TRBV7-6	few	CASSIQGFGTADTQYF	TGTGCCAGCAGCATACAAGGCTTTGGCACGGCAGATACGCAGTATTTT
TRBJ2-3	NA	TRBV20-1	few	CSARVPGDTQYF	TGCAGTGCTAGAGTCCCTGGGGATACGCAGTATTTT
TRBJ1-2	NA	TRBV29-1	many	CSVDPGTNGYTF	TGCAGCGTTGATCCAGGAACTAATGGCTACACCTTC
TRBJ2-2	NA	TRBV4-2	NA	CASSPVQGSTGELFF	TGTGCCAGCAGCCCGGTTCAGGGAAGCACCGGGGAGCTGTTTTTT
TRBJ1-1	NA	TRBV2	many	CASSATGFTEAFF	TGTGCCAGCAGCGCGACAGGTTTCACTGAAGCTTTCTTT
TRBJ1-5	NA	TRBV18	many	CASSPPGFDSNQPQHF	TGTGCCAGCTCACCGCCCGGGTTCGATAGCAATCAGCCCCAGCATTTT
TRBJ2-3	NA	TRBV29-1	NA	CSVDLGQITDTQYF	TGCAGCGTTGACTTGGGACAAATCACAGATACGCAGTATTTT
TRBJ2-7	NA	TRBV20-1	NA	CSAREDRSYEQYF	TGCAGTGCTAGAGAGGACCGGTCCTACGAGCAGTACTTC
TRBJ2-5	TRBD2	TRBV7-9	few	CASSFMAGGPETQYF	TGTGCCAGCAGCTTTATGGCGGGGGGGCCGGAGACCCAGTACTTC
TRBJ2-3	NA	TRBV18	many	CASSPPTGIGTDTQYF	TGTGCCAGCTCACCTCCAACCGGGATTGGCACAGATACGCAGTATTTT
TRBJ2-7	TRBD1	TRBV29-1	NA	CSVEAGGTYEQYF	TGCAGCGTTGAGGCAGGGGGAACCTACGAGCAGTACTTC
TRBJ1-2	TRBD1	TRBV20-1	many	CSARGVYRGHYGYTF	TGCAGTGCTAGGGGAGTATACAGGGGGCATTATGGCTACACCTTC
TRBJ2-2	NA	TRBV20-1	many	CSAPYRNTGELFF	TGCAGTGCTCCTTACAGGAACACCGGGGAGCTGTTTTTT
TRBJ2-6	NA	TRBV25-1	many	CASGLSGANVLTF	TGTGCCAGCGGACTCTCTGGGGCCAACGTCCTGACTTTC
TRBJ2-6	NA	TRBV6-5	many	CASSFYSGANVLTF	TGTGCCAGCAGTTTTTACTCTGGGGCCAACGTCCTGACTTTC
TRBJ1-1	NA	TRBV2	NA	CASRESTQGFTEAFF	TGTGCCAGCAGGGAGTCGACACAGGGATTCACTGAAGCTTTCTTT
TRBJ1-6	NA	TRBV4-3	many	CASSQERGANSPLHF	TGCGCCAGCAGCCAAGAACGTGGGGCTAATTCACCCCTCCACTTT
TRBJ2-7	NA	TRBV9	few	CASSVSPVSYEQYF	TGTGCCAGCAGTGTCTCGCCTGTAAGCTACGAGCAGTACTTC
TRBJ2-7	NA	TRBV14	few	CASSQVGGAYEQYF	TGTGCCAGCAGCCAAGTGGGGGGGGCTTACGAGCAGTACTTC
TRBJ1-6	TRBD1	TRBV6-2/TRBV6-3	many	CASDWTGGSPLHF	TGTGCCAGCGATTGGACAGGGGGTTCACCCCTCCACTTT
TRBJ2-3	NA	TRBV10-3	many	CAISRGSVTDTQYF	TGTGCCATCAGTAGGGGGTCTGTCACAGATACGCAGTATTTT
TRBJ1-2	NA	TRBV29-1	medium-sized	CSVGDAYGYTF	TGCAGCGTGGGGGACGCCTATGGCTACACCTTC
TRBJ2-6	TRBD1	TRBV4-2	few	CASSPGQGSSGANVLTF	TGTGCCAGCAGCCCCGGACAGGGTAGCTCTGGGGCCAACGTCCTGACTTTC
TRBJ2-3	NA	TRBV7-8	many	CASSLGSLGDTQYF	TGTGCCAGCAGCTTAGGCTCACTTGGAGATACGCAGTATTTT
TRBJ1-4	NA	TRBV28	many	CASSRDPQGYEKLFF	TGTGCCAGCAGTCGGGACCCACAGGGATATGAAAAACTGTTTTTT
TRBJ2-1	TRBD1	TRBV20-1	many	CSGGQGARNEQFF	TGCAGTGGGGGACAGGGGGCTAGGAATGAGCAGTTCTTC
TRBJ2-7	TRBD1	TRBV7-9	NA	CASSFPDRAYEQYF	TGTGCCAGCAGCTTCCCAGACAGGGCCTACGAGCAGTACTTC
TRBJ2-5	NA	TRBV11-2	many	CASITGLHIQETQYF	TGTGCCAGCATCACCGGCCTGCACATCCAAGAGACCCAGTACTTC
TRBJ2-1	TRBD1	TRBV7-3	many	CASSPDRVNEQFF	TGTGCCAGCAGCCCTGACAGGGTCAATGAGCAGTTCTTC
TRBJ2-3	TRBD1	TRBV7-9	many	CASSQGQGATDTQYF	TGTGCCAGCAGCCAGGGACAGGGGGCCACAGATACGCAGTATTTT
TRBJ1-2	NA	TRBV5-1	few	CASSADRYGYTF	TGCGCCAGCAGCGCCGACAGATATGGCTACACCTTC
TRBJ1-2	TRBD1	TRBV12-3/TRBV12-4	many	CASSLAIRSTGHGYTF	TGTGCCAGCAGTTTAGCGATACGCTCGACAGGGCATGGCTACACCTTC
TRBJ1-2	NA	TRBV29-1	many	CSVEGTAPNYGYTF	TGCAGCGTGGAGGGAACGGCCCCTAACTATGGCTACACCTTC
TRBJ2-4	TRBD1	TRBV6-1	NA	CASRRDWDRQYF	TGTGCCAGCAGAAGGGATTGGGACAGGCAGTACTTC
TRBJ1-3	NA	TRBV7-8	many	CASSLVSGFGNTIYF	TGTGCCAGCAGCTTAGTGTCAGGGTTTGGAAACACCATATATTTT
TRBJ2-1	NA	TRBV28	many	CASRGPRDGQFF	TGTGCCAGCAGGGGCCCACGGGATGGACAGTTCTTC
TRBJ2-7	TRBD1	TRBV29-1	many	CSARTGTGGSYEQYF	TGCAGCGCACGGACAGGGACAGGGGGCTCCTACGAGCAGTACTTC
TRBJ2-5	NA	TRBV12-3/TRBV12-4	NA	CASSLGDLWAEETQYF	TGTGCCAGCAGTTTAGGGGACCTTTGGGCGGAAGAGACCCAGTACTTC
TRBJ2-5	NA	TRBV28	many	CASSRGGGAEETQYF	TGTGCCAGCTCCCGGGGTGGGGGGGCTGAGGAGACCCAGTACTTC
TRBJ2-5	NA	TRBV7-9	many	CASSALLGTGRFEETQYF	TGTGCCAGCAGCGCCCTTTTGGGCACCGGACGGTTCGAAGAGACCCAGTACTTC
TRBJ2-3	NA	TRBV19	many	CASRPLGTDTQYF	TGTGCCAGTAGGCCTTTGGGCACAGATACGCAGTATTTT
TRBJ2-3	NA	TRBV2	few	CASLVSDVAWDTDTQYF	TGTGCCAGCCTCGTTTCAGACGTGGCGTGGGACACAGATACGCAGTATTTT
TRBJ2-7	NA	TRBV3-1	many	CASSQTGPYEQYF	TGTGCCAGCAGCCAAACGGGGCCCTACGAGCAGTACTTC
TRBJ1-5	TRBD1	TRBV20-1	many	CSAPRGPTFYSNQPQHF	TGCAGTGCTCCCAGGGGGCCTACCTTCTATAGCAATCAGCCCCAGCATTTT
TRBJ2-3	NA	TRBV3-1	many	CASSQGGVRTDTQYF	TGTGCCAGCAGCCAAGGAGGGGTCCGCACAGATACGCAGTATTTT